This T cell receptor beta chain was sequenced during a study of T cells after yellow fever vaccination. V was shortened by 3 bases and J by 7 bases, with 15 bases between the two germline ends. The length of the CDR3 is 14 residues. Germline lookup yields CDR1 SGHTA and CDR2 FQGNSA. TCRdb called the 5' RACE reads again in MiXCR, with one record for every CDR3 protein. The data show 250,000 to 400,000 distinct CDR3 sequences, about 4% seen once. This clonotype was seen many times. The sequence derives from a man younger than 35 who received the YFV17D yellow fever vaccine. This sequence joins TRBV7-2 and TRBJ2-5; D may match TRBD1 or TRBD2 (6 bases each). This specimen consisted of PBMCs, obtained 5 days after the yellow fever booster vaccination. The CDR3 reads CASSFRDGGGTQYF. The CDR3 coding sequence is TGTGCCAGCAGCTTCCGGGACGGAGGGGGGACCCAGTACTTC. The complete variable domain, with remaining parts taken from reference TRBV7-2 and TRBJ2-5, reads GAGVSQSPSNKVTEKGKDVELRCDPISGHTALYWYRQSLGQGLEFLIYFQGNSAPDKSGLPSDRFSAERTGGSVSTLTIQRTQQEDSAVYLCASSFRDGGGTQYFGPGTRLLVL.